This T cell receptor beta chain was sequenced in a study of T cell responses to AZD1222 COVID-19 vaccine. Overall study findings and caveats: The number of AZD1222 recipients seropositive at baseline was only five to seven. Two doses of AZD1222 preceded a rise in Spike-specific TCR breadth and depth. It should be noted that donors were predominantly white British and more often female, and clonal diversity was possibly underestimated.

CDR1 and CDR2 (germline): KGHSH, LQKENI. CDR3 size: 17 residues. Trimming took 1 base from V and 0 from J, leaving 10 bases between them. The table came from immunoSEQ multiplex PCR; TCRdb's copy has only in-frame clones and leaves some out. The table includes tens of thousands of clones, 75% to 90% detected once. Turning to this clone: Its target is not known.

The material was peripheral blood, obtained 28 days after the second AZD1222 dose. The chain carries TRBV18 and TRBJ2-6; D is unclear. The receptor was derived from an adult who received the AZD1222 COVID-19 vaccine. The CDR3 is CASSPRTASSGANVLTF. The CDR3 coding sequence is TGTGCCAGCTCACCACGGACCGCGAGCTCTGGGGCCAACGTCCTGACTTTC.